There are a few counts of the clone carrying this T cell receptor (beta chain). What it recognizes is unknown. The CDR3 covers 14 residues. V lost 4 bases and J lost 2; bases outside the gene matches: 4. From germline, CDR1 is MRHNA and CDR2 SNTAGT. The sample is drawn from a study of cytomegalovirus exposure and HLA in healthy donors. The PCR was carried out with 60 Vbeta primers and 13 Jbeta primers. Assay: immunoSEQ multiplex PCR; the TCRdb copy retains only in-frame clones and omits some. Of under 200,000 clones listed, roughly 87% are singletons. Study-wide points: Indistinguishability led to the exclusion of some V segments, TRBV6-2 and TRBV6-3 included.

The sample consisted of PBMCs. This receptor was taken from a woman in her fifties or sixties in good health and CMV-seronegative. V gene TRBV6-4 combines with J gene TRBJ2-7, with 8 bases identical to TRBD1. The CDR3 DNA reads as TGTGCCAGCAGTGCCCGGACAGGGCCCTACGAGCAGTACTTC. Residues: CASSARTGPYEQYF.